This T cell receptor (beta chain) was profiled in a study of T cells in Graves' hyperthyroidism and ophthalmopathy. This clonotype has a count of ten or more. After removal of 3 bases from V and 6 bases from J, the junction contained 4 bases not matched to a gene. This CDR3 is built from 16 residues. Germline V gene sequence: CDR1 MNHEY, CDR2 SMNVEV (reference sequence). Amplified TCR beta CDR3 regions derived from RNA transcripts. The HTBI primer set was used in a first-round RT-PCR of the TCR CDR3. TCRdb re-called the multiplex PCR reads with MiXCR, one entry per CDR3 protein. The sample records under 350,000 distinct CDR3 sequences, around 15% being singletons.

The chain recombines TRBV27 with TRBJ2-2; 13 positions agree with TRBD2. The TCR was taken from a woman in her sixties or seventies with Graves' ophthalmopathy. The sequenced sample was blood. CDR3 protein: CASSFRTSGSAGELFF. CDR3 in DNA: TGTGCCAGCAGTTTCCGGACTAGCGGGAGTGCCGGGGAGCTGTTTTTT.